Following are 3 T cell receptor beta chains from one sample sequenced in a study of T cells in Graves' hyperthyroidism and ophthalmopathy. Regions amplified from RNA transcripts were the TCR beta CDR3 regions. During a first-round RT-PCR of the TCR CDR3, the HTBI primer set was used. MiXCR, run by TCRdb on the multiplex PCR reads, gives a single entry per CDR3 protein. The data contain hundreds of thousands of distinct CDR3 sequences, roughly 45% of them seen just once; the ten biggest clones take up about 7.7%. The specimen sequenced was peripheral blood or thyroid tissue (not recorded which). The receptors were gathered from an adult man with Graves' disease, either hyperthyroidism or ophthalmopathy (not recorded which).

This clonotype has only a few counts. This rearrangement joins TRBV20-1 to TRBJ2-7; D ambiguous. V was pared by 1 base and J by 2 bases, with 12 bases between. Germline V CDR1 and CDR2: DFQATT, SNEGSKA (reference sequence). This CDR3 has 14 amino acids. The CDR3 nucleotides are TGCAGTGCTAGAGGTCCGGTATTCCCCTACGAGCAGTACTTC. It specifies CSARGPVFPYEQYF.

This clonotype has a count of ten or more. The chain uses TRBV10-1 and TRBJ1-5; possibly TRBD1 for D (5 bases). Deletions cut 6 bases from V and 5 bases from J, with 14 bases between. Germline CDR1 and CDR2: WNHNN and SYGVQD (reference sequence). This CDR3 contains 14 residues. The CDR3 nucleotides read TGCGCCAGCAGGACTAGACAGACTTATCAGCCCCAGCATTTT. Encoded protein: CASRTRQTYQPQHF.

The V call is TRBV20-1, the J call TRBJ2-7, with D perhaps TRBD2 (8 bases). V lost 6 bases and J 2 bases, leaving 23 bases between the germline ends. The CDR3 runs 16 residues. Germline V CDR1 and CDR2: DFQATT, SNEGSKA (reference sequence). CDR3 DNA: TGCAGTGCCACCCCAGGGGGTAGCGGGACCCCCTACGAGCAGTACTTC. Amino acids: CSATPGGSGTPYEQYF.